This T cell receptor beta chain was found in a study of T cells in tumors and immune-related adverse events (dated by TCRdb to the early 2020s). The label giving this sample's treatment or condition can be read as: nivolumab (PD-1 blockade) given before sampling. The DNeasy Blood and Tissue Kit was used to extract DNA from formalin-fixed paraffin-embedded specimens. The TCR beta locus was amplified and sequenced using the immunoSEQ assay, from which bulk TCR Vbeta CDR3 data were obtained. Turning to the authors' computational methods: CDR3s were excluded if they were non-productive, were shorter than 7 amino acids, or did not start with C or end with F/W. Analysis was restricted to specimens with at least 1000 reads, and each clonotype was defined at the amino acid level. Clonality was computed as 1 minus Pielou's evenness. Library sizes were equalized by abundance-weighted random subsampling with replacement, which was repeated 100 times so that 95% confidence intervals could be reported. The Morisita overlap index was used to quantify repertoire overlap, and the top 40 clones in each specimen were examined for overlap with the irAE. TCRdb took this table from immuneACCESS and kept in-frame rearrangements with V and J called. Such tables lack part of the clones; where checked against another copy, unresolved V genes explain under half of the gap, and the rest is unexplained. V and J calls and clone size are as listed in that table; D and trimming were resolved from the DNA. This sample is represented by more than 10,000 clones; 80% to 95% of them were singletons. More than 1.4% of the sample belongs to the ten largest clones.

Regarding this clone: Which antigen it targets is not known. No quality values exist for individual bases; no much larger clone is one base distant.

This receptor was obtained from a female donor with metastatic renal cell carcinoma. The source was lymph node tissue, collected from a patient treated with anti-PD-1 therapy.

The DNA is TGTGCCAGCTCACCTTCGGAGGACTATGGCTACACCTTC. Translated, this is CASSPSEDYGYTF. The rearranged segments are TRBV18 and TRBJ1-2, with the D segment identity uncertain. At the junction V is shortened by 3 bases and J by 3 bases, with 8 bases in between. Measured from the cysteine to the phenylalanine, the CDR3 is 13 residues long. Only CDR3 DNA is held: 39 bases, read in frame from base 1. For CDR1 and CDR2, the germline V gene lists KGHSH and LQKENI.